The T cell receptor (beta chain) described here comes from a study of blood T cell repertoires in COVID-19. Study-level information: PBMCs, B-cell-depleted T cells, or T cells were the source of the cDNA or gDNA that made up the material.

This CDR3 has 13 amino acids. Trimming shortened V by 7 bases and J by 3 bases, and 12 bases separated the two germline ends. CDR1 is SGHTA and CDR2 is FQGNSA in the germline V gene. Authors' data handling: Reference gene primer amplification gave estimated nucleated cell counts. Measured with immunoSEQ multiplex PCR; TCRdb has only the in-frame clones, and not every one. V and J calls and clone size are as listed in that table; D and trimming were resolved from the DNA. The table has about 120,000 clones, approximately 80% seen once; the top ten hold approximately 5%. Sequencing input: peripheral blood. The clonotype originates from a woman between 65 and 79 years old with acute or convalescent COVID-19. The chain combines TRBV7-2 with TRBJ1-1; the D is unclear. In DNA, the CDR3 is TGTGCCAGCAACATTGAGAGGGACACTGAAGCTTTCTTT. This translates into CASNIERDTEAFF.